Listed below are T cell receptor beta chains from one sample, sequenced in a study of T cell responses to AZD1222 COVID-19 vaccine. Libraries were prepared by immunoSEQ multiplex PCR; TCRdb keeps only in-frame clonotypes and omits some of them. This sample carries over 75,000 clones, roughly nine tenths of them seen once, and the ten largest clones take about 9.9%. The starting material was peripheral blood, obtained 28 days after the second AZD1222 dose. These receptor sequences come from an adult who received the AZD1222 COVID-19 vaccine. The CDR3 runs from the conserved cysteine through the conserved F or W. Each record gives: CDR3 length, J gene, V gene, CDR3 protein.

15	TRBJ2-1	TRBV6-4	CARRFGGTLTNEQFF
14	TRBJ2-2	TRBV5-4	CASSDQGDPGELFF
13	TRBJ1-2	TRBV12-3/TRBV12-4	CASREGGNYGYTF
13	TRBJ1-1	TRBV19	CASSLGTVHGAFF
15	TRBJ1-4	TRBV28	CASSPRDRGNEKLFF
15	TRBJ2-3	TRBV6-5	CASSYTGGPAYTQYF
13	TRBJ1-1	TRBV6-2/TRBV6-3	CASSYGGRNEAFF
12	TRBJ1-2	TRBV28	CASSIQLGGYTF
14	TRBJ1-2	TRBV28	CASSGRGRGYGYTF
16	TRBJ2-1	TRBV5-6	CASSLVSSGADNEQFF
13	TRBJ2-2	TRBV4-3	CASSFLGISELFF
16	TRBJ2-3	TRBV2	CASRKSSGVSTDTQYF
13	TRBJ2-1	TRBV3-1/TRBV3-2	CASSRGQNNEQFF
15	TRBJ2-7	TRBV7-3	CASSLGQGQTYEQYF
13	TRBJ1-5	TRBV5-1	CASSSDPDQPQHF
13	TRBJ1-1	TRBV7-2	CASSPGDVSEAFF
15	TRBJ2-7	TRBV5-4	CASSLGQTSSYEQYF
14	TRBJ1-2	TRBV3-1/TRBV3-2	CASSQAGSGYGYTF
13	TRBJ2-7	TRBV12-3/TRBV12-4	CASSQGQAYEQYF
15	TRBJ2-7	TRBV6-5	CASSYGTGRSYEQYF
17	TRBJ2-2	TRBV9	CASSVRSGTRNTGELFF
16	TRBJ2-2	TRBV7-7	CASSPYPGANTGELFF
19	TRBJ2-3	TRBV5-6	CASRYVGTSGGEFTDTQYF
14	TRBJ2-2	TRBV18	CASSPQANTGELFF
14	TRBJ2-7	TRBV19	CASSIGGGGKEQYF